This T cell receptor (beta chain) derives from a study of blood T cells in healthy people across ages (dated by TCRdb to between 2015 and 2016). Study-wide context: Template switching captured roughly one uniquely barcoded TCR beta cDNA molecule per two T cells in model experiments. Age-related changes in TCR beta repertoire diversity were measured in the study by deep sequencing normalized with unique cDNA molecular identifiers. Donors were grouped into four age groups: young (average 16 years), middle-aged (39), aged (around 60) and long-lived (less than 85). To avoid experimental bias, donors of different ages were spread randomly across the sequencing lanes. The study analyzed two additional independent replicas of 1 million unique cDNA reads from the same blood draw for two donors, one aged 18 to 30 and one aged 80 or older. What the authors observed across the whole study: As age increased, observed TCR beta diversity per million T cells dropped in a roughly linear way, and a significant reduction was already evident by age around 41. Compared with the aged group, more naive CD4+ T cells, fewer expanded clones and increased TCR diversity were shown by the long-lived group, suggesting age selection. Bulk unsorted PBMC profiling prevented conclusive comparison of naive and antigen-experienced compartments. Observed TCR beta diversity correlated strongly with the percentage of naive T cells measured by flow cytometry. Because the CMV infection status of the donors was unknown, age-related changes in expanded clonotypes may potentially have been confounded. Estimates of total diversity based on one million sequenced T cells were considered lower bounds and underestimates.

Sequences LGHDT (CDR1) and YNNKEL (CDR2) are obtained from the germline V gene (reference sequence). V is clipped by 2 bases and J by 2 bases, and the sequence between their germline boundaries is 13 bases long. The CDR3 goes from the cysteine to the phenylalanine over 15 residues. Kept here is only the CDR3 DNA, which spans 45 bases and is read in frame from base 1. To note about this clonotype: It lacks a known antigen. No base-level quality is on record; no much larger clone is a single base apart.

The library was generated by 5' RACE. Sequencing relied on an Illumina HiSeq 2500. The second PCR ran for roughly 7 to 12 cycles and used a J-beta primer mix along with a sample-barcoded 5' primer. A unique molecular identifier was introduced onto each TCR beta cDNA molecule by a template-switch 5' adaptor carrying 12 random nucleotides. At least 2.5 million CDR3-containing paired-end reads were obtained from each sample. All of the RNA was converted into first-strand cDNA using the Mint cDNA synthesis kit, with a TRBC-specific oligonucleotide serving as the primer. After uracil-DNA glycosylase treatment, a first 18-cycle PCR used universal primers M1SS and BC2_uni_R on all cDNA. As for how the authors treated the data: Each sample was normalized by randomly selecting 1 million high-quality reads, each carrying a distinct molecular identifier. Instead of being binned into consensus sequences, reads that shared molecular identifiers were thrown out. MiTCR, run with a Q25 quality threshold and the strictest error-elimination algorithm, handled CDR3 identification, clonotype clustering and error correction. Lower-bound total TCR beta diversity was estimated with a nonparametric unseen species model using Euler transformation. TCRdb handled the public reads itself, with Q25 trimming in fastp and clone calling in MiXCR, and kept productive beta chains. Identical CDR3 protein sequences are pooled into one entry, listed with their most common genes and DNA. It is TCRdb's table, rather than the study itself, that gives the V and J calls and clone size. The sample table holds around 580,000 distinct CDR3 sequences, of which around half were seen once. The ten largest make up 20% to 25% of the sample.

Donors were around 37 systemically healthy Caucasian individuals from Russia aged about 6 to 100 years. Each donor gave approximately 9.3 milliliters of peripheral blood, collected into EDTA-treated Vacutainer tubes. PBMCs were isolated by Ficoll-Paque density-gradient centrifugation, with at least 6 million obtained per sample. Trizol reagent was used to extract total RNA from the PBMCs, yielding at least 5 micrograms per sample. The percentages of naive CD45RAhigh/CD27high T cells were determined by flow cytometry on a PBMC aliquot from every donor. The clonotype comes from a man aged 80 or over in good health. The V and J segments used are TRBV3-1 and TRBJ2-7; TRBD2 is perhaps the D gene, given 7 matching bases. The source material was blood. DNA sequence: TGTGCCAGCAGCCAATTTGGGAGGGGGGCCTACGAGCAGTACTTC. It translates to CASSQFGRGAYEQYF.